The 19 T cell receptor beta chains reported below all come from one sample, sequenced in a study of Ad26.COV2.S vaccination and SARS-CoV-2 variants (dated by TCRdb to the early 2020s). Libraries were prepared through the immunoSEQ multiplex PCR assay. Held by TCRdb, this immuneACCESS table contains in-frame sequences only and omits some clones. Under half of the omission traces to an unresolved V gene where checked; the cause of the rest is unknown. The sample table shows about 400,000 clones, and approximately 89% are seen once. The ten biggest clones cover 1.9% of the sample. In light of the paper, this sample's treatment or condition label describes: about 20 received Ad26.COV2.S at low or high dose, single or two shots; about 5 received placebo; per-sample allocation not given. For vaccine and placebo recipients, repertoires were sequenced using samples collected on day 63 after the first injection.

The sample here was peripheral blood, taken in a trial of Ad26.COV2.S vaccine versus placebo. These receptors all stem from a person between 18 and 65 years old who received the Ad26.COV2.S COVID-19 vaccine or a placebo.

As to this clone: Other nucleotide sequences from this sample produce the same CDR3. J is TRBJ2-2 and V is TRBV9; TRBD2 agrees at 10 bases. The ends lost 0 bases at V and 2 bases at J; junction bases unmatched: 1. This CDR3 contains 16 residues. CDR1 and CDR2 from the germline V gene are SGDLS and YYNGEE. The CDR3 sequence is CASSVGTSGNTGELFF. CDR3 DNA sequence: TGTGCCAGCAGCGTAGGGACTAGCGGAAACACCGGGGAGCTGTTTTTT.

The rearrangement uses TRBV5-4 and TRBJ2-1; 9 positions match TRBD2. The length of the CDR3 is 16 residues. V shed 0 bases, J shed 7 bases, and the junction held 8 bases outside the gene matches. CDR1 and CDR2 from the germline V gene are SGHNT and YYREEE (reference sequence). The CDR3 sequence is CASSLGGASGTNEQFF. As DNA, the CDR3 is TGTGCCAGCAGCTTGGGGGGGGCTAGCGGGACTAATGAGCAGTTCTTC.

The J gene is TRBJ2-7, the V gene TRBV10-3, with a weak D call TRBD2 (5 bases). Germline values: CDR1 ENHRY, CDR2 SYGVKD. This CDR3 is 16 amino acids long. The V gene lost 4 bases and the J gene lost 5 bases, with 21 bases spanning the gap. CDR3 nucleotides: TGTGCCATCAGTGGGTCGACGGCTAGCACAGTCCACGAGCAGTACTTC. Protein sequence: CAISGSTASTVHEQYF.

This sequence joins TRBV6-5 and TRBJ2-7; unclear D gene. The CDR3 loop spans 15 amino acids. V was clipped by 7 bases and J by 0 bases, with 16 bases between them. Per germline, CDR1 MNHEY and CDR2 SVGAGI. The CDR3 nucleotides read TGTGCCAGCAAACCCGCCCTCTCCAGCTCCTACGAGCAGTACTTC. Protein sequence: CASKPALSSSYEQYF.

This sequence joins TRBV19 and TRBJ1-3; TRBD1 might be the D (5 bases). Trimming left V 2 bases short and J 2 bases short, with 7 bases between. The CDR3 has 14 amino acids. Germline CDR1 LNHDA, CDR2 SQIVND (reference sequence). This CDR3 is CASSISGPGNTIYF. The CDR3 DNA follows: TGTGCCAGTAGTATATCAGGGCCTGGAAACACCATATATTTT.

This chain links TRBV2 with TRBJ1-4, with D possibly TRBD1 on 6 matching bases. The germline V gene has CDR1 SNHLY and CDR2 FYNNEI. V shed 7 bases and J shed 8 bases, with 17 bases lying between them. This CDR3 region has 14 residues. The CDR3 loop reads CASTPAGVEEKLFF. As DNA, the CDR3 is TGTGCCAGCACCCCGGCAGGGGTAGAGGAAAAACTGTTTTTT.

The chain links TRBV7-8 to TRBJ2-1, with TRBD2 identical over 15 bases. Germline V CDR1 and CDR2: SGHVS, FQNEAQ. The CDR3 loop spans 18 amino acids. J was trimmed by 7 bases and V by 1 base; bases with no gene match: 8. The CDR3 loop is CASSLVRTSGRAGNEQFF. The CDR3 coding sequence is TGTGCCAGCAGCTTAGTGCGGACTAGCGGGAGGGCGGGGAATGAGCAGTTCTTC.

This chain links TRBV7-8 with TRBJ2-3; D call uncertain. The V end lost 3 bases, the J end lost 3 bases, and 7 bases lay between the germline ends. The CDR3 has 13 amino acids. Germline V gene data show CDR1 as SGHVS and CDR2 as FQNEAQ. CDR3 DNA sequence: TGTGCCAGCAGCTTCGGGCCTACAGATACGCAGTATTTT. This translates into CASSFGPTDTQYF.

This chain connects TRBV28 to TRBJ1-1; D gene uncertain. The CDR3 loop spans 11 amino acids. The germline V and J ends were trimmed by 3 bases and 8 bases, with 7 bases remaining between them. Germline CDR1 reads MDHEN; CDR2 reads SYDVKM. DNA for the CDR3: TGTGCCAGCAGTTTTCTACAGGAAGCTTTCTTT. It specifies CASSFLQEAFF.

In DNA form, the CDR3 reads TGCAGCGTTGGGACTAGCGGGTACAATGAGCAGTTCTTC. Its protein product is CSVGTSGYNEQFF. The rearrangement joins TRBV29-1 to TRBJ2-1, with 11 bases identical to TRBD2. Germline CDR1 reads SQVTM; CDR2 reads ANQGSEA. The CDR3 sequence is 13 residues long. J lost 4 bases, V lost 4 bases, and 0 bases had no gene match.

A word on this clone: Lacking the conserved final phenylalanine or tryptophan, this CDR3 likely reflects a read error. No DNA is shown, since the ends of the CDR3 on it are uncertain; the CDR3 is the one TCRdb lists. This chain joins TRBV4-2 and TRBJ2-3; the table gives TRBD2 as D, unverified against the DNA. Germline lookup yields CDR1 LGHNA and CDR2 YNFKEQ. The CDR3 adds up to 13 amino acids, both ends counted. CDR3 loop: CASSQGLATTQIL.

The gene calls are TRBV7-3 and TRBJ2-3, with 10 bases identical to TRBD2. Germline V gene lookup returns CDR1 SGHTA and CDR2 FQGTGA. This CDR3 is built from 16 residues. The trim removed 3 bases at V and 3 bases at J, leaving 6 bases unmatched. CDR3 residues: CASSFKREGGTDTQYF. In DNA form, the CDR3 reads TGTGCCAGCAGCTTTAAGCGGGAGGGCGGGACAGATACGCAGTATTTT.

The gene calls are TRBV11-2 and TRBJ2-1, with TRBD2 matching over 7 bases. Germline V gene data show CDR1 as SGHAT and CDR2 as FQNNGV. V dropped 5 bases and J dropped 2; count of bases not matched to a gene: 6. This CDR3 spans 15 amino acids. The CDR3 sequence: CASSRVAGPYNEQFF. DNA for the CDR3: TGTGCCAGCAGCCGAGTAGCGGGTCCCTACAATGAGCAGTTCTTC.

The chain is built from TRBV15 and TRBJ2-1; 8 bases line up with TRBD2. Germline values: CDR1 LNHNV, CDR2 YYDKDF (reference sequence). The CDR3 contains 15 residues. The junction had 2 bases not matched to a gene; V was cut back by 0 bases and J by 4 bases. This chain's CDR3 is CATSRDREGYNEQFF. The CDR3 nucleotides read TGTGCCACCAGCAGAGATCGGGAGGGTTACAATGAGCAGTTCTTC.

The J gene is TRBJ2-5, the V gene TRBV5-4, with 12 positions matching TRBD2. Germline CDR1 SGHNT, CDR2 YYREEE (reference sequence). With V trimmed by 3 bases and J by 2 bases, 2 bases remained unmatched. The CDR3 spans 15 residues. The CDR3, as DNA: TGTGCCAGCAGCTCCGGGACTAGCGGGCAAGAGACCCAGTACTTC. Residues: CASSSGTSGQETQYF.

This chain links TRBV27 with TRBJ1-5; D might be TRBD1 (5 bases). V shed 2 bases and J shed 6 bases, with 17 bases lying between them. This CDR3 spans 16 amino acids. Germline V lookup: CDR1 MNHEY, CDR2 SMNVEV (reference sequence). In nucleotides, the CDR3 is TGTGCCAGCAGTTTACGGCAGGGTGGCCGGGGTCAGCCCCAGCATTTT. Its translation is CASSLRQGGRGQPQHF.

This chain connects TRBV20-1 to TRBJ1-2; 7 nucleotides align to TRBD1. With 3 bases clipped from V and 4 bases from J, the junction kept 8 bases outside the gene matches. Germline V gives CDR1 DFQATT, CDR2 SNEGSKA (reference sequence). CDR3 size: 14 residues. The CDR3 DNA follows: TGCAGTGCTAGTTTGAGGGGGCAGACCTATGGCTACACCTTC. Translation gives CSASLRGQTYGYTF.

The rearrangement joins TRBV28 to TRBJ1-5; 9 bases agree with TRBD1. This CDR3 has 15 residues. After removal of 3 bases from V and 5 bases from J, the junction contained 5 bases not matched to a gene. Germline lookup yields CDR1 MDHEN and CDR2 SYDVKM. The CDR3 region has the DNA TGTGCCAGCAGTTTGACAGGGGGATCTCATCAGCCCCAGCATTTT. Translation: CASSLTGGSHQPQHF. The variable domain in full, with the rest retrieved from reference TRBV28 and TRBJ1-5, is DVKVTQSSRYLVKRTGEKVFLECVQDMDHENMFWYRQDPGLGLRLIYFSYDVKMKEKGDIPEGYSVSREKKERFSLILESASTNQTSMYLCASSLTGGSHQPQHFGDGTRLSIL.

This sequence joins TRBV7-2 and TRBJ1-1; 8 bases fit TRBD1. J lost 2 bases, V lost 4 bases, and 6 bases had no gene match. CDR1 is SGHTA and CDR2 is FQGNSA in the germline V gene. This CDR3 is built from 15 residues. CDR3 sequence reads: CASSSQGARNTEAFF. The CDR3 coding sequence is TGTGCCAGCAGCTCCCAGGGGGCGCGAAACACTGAAGCTTTCTTT.